This entry features one T cell receptor (beta chain) sequence. The antigen it binds to is not known. The input lacks base qualities; no much larger clone sits a single base away. Counted from cysteine to phenylalanine, this CDR3 has 15 amino acids. Here the CDR3 DNA is all that survives: 45 bases in frame from base 1. The sample belongs to a study of blood T cell repertoires in COVID-19 (dated by TCRdb to the early 2020s). For context, the study as a whole: Samples covering the acute and convalescent phases of COVID-19 were provided by collaborators in the United States, Italy and Spain. The sample metadata nearly always contained a de-identified subject ID, COVID-19 status, age in years and sex. The dataset comprised deeply sampled blood TCRbeta repertoires from subjects exposed to, actively infected with, or recovered from COVID-19. Samples were obtained from the ongoing ImmuneRACE study (first 160 participants) and from 1,254 subjects provided by 6 global collaborators. The prospective study material was composed of cDNA or gDNA derived from T cells, B-cell-depleted T cells, or PBMCs. Where available, HLA class I and class II types were taken from metadata supplied by the sample provider and were not determined by assay-based typing. A freely available public database, intended as a resource for researchers studying the immune response to SARS-CoV-2, is where the repertoires were released. Results the study describes overall, beyond this receptor: Clinical and demographic metadata were provided uncurated, with the amount varying by source and participant.

TCRbeta CDR3 regions were amplified from genomic DNA by means of the immunoSEQ Assay, a bias-controlled multiplex PCR. The published analysis was carried out like this. The number of nucleated cells in each sample was estimated by amplification of reference gene primers within the assay. To quantify the absolute abundance of each unique TCRbeta CDR3 rearrangement, sequence reads were collapsed and filtered. For each sample, productive Simpson clonality was calculated by taking the square root of Simpson's diversity index across productive rearrangements. TCRdb's version of the immuneACCESS table is confined to in-frame rearrangements and falls short of the full clone set. An unresolved V gene accounts for under half of the shortfall where checked; the remainder is of unknown origin. D and trimming come from the DNA, and the V and J calls and clone size come from that table. In all, the sample holds about 21,000 clones, and around 80% of those were seen once. The leading ten clones occupy roughly 13% of the sample.

The collaborating institutions used their own protocols to collect whole blood in K2EDTA tubes. For TCRbeta analysis, collaborators shipped samples as frozen whole blood, isolated PBMCs, or DNA extracted from either of those sample types. The chain uses TRBV21-1 and TRBJ2-7; TRBD1 is taken as the D call from the table, unchecked against the DNA. TRBV21-1 is labeled a pseudogene. This TCR derives from a man aged 55 to 70 with active COVID-19. Sequencing was carried out using peripheral blood. The CDR3 corresponds to CASSSPQGVPVEQYF. The DNA is TGTGCCAGCAGCTCCCCCCAGGGGGTACCTGTAGAGCAGTACTTC.